What follows are 19 T cell receptor beta chains derived from one specimen sequenced in a study of blood T cell repertoires in COVID-19. The method was immunoSEQ multiplex PCR; TCRdb's version includes in-frame clones alone and lacks a portion of them. This table holds under 300,000 clones, around 78% found once. Sequences were obtained from peripheral blood. These receptors were taken from a man in his 60s who had recovered from COVID-19.

The chain links TRBV11-2 to TRBJ2-1, with 8 bases lining up with TRBD2. Per the germline V gene, CDR1 is SGHAT and CDR2 is FQNNGV. CDR3 length: 15 residues. The V segment lost 3 bases and the J segment 7 bases; nucleotides outside the gene matches: 8. Here the CDR3 reads CASSLGTRGGNEQFF. CDR3 in DNA: TGTGCCAGCAGCTTGGGAACGCGCGGGGGGAATGAGCAGTTCTTC.

The rearrangement joins TRBV5-1 to TRBJ2-5; TRBD2 is a possible D gene (6 bases). Germline V CDR1 and CDR2: SGHRS, YFSETQ. V was cut by 0 bases and J by 2 bases, with 11 bases left in between. CDR3 length: 15 residues. Here the CDR3 reads CASSLGDGGQETQYF. For the CDR3, the DNA is TGCGCCAGCAGCTTGGGGGACGGGGGACAAGAGACCCAGTACTTC. The whole variable domain, remainder taken from reference TRBV5-1 and TRBJ2-5, is KAGVTQTPRYLIKTRGQQVTLSCSPISGHRSVSWYQQTPGQGLQFLFEYFSETQRNKGNFPGRFSGRQFSNSRSEMNVSTLELGDSALYLCASSLGDGGQETQYFGPGTRLLVL.

The genes are TRBV28 and TRBJ2-3; 7 bases match TRBD1. The V segment lost 2 bases and the J segment 7 bases; nucleotides outside the gene matches: 6. This CDR3 is built from 14 residues. Germline V gene data show CDR1 as MDHEN and CDR2 as SYDVKM. CDR3 DNA: TGTGCCAGCAGTTTAGGGCAGGGGGTCCATACGCAGTATTTT. Translated: CASSLGQGVHTQYF.

DNA of the CDR3: TGTGCCAGCAGTTACTCGAGTCAGGGGACGACTGAAGCTTTCTTT. Protein product: CASSYSSQGTTEAFF. V gene TRBV6-5 combines with J gene TRBJ1-1; a possible D gene is TRBD1 (6 bases). Trimming stripped 0 bases from V and 5 bases from J, with 13 bases between. The length of the CDR3 is 15 residues. Germline V CDR1 and CDR2: MNHEY, SVGAGI.

The V call is TRBV20-1, the J call TRBJ1-1; D unresolved. In germline, CDR1 is DFQATT, CDR2 SNEGSKA (reference sequence). This CDR3 has 11 residues. The V gene lost 6 bases and the J gene lost 7 bases, with 12 bases spanning the gap. This CDR3 reads CSAKSGLEAFF. In nucleotides, the CDR3 is TGCAGTGCGAAATCAGGTCTTGAAGCTTTCTTT.

The chain joins TRBV6-4 to TRBJ1-2; maybe TRBD1 (6 bases). CDR1 and CDR2 (germline): MRHNA, SNTAGT. The CDR3 contains 18 residues. The V end lost 4 bases, the J end lost 5 bases, and 26 bases lay between the germline ends. CDR3 region: CASSVEGGGTTLQYGYTF. Written as DNA, the CDR3 is TGTGCCAGCAGTGTGGAGGGCGGGGGGACAACACTGCAATATGGCTACACCTTC.

The chain links TRBV29-1 to TRBJ1-1, with 7 bases lining up with TRBD1. CDR3 length: 14 amino acids. The germline gives CDR1 SQVTM, CDR2 ANQGSEA. Trimming took 7 bases from V and 3 from J; bases not matched to a gene: 11. CDR3 sequence (DNA): TGCAGCGCCAGGGACAGAGGGCCCTACACTGAAGCTTTCTTT. Translated, it gives CSARDRGPYTEAFF.

This chain connects TRBV5-6 to TRBJ1-4; D uncertain. The CDR3 contains 13 residues. Germline loops: CDR1 SGHDT, CDR2 YYEEEE. Trimming pared 1 base from V and 8 bases from J, leaving 9 bases between. The CDR3 nucleotides read TGTGCCAGCAGCTTGTGGGGAGGCGAAAAACTGTTTTTT. Translation gives CASSLWGGEKLFF.

V usage is TRBV9 and J usage is TRBJ2-1, with D perhaps matching TRBD2 (5 bases). The length of the CDR3 is 15 residues. Trimming pared 0 bases from V and 6 bases from J, leaving 13 bases between. The V gene's germline CDR1 is SGDLS and CDR2 YYNGEE. The CDR3 spells CASSVVGADLNEQFF. CDR3 in DNA: TGTGCCAGCAGCGTAGTAGGAGCGGACCTCAATGAGCAGTTCTTC.

The chain has TRBV4-1 and TRBJ1-2; D perhaps matches TRBD1 (6 bases). Trimming removed 4 bases from V and 4 bases from J, with 16 bases in between. This CDR3 region has 15 residues. The V gene's germline CDR1 is MGHRA and CDR2 YSYEKL. The CDR3: CASSREQGTGYGYTF. In nucleotides, the CDR3 is TGCGCCAGCAGCCGAGAACAGGGCACTGGCTATGGCTACACCTTC.

The J gene is TRBJ2-7, the V gene TRBV10-3; 14 bases line up with TRBD2. V dropped 4 bases and J dropped 0; count of bases not matched to a gene: 2. The length of the CDR3 is 16 residues. Germline CDR1 and CDR2: ENHRY and SYGVKD. DNA for the CDR3: TGTGCCATCAGTGTGGGGACTAGCGGGAGCTCCTACGAGCAGTACTTC. Translated, it gives CAISVGTSGSSYEQYF.

V usage is TRBV3-1 (or the pseudogene TRBV3-2) and J usage is TRBJ2-1; D perhaps matches TRBD1 (5 bases). The CDR3 totals 15 residues. The V gene lost 1 base and the J gene lost 0 bases, with 7 bases spanning the gap. Germline CDR1 LGHDT, CDR2 YNNKEL (reference sequence). The CDR3 nucleotides read TGTGCCAGCAGCCAAGGTCAGGGCTCCTACAATGAGCAGTTCTTC. This sequence encodes CASSQGQGSYNEQFF.

The chain employs TRBV12-3 or TRBV12-4 and TRBJ2-5; 7 nucleotides align to TRBD2. This CDR3 is built from 13 residues. With V trimmed by 6 bases and J by 1 base, 2 bases remained unmatched. CDR3 region: CASRGTTQETQYF. The CDR3 nucleotides are TGTGCCAGCAGGGGGACTACCCAAGAGACCCAGTACTTC.

The chain combines TRBV6-5 with TRBJ1-2, with unresolved D. Trimming took off 0 bases at V and 8 bases at J, with 10 bases between the two ends. In germline, CDR1 is MNHEY, CDR2 SVGAGI. This CDR3 has 13 residues. As DNA, the CDR3 is TGTGCCAGCAGTTACTCCCAACGAGGGGGCTACACCTTC. Its protein product is CASSYSQRGGYTF.

This CDR3 reads CASSEVGAGANVLTF. For the CDR3, the DNA is TGTGCCAGCAGTGAGGTGGGGGCCGGGGCCAACGTCCTGACTTTC. This chain links TRBV5-5 with TRBJ2-6; D possibly corresponds to TRBD1 (6 bases). The CDR3 is made up of 15 amino acids. Germline V gene data show CDR1 as SGHKS and CDR2 as YYEKEE (reference sequence). V lost 5 bases and J 4 bases, leaving 13 bases between the germline ends.

The rearrangement links TRBV20-1 to TRBJ1-1; 8 bases are a match to TRBD1. Losses at the gene ends were 5 bases for V and 8 bases for J; bases not matched to a gene: 4. Germline-derived CDR1 and CDR2 are DFQATT and SNEGSKA (reference sequence). The CDR3 extends over 11 amino acids. The CDR3 sequence is CSASDREEAFF. CDR3 nucleotide sequence: TGCAGTGCTTCGGACAGGGAAGAAGCTTTCTTT.

As DNA, the CDR3 is TGTGCCAGCAGCTTGGTTTCGGGCGGGTCGACAGATACGCAGTATTTT. It translates to CASSLVSGGSTDTQYF. The chain employs TRBV5-8 and TRBJ2-3; a possible D gene is TRBD2 (5 bases). Trimming cost V 0 bases and J 3 bases, with 14 bases left between them. The CDR3 spans 16 residues. The germline gives CDR1 SGHTS, CDR2 YDEGEE.

The genes are TRBV2 and TRBJ1-6; 7 positions match TRBD1. The V gene's germline CDR1 is SNHLY and CDR2 FYNNEI. This CDR3 is built from 15 residues. Losses at the gene ends were 5 bases for V and 6 bases for J; bases not matched to a gene: 7. In DNA form, the CDR3 reads TGTGCCAGCAGTAAAAGACAGGGTAGTAATTCACCCCTCCACTTT. It codes for CASSKRQGSNSPLHF.

V gene TRBV5-1 combines with J gene TRBJ2-1, with TRBD2 identical over 13 bases. V was pared by 4 bases and J by 7 bases, with 17 bases of the junction left unmatched. This CDR3 is built from 19 residues. The V gene's germline CDR1 is SGHRS and CDR2 YFSETQ. CDR3 nucleotides: TGCGCCAGCAGCGACGGACTAGCGGGAGTCGGGAGTGGGGGTAATGAGCAGTTCTTC. Its translation is CASSDGLAGVGSGGNEQFF.